The 16 T cell receptor beta chains listed next were all sequenced from one sample in a study of cytomegalovirus exposure and HLA in healthy donors. The PCR contained 60 Vbeta and 13 Jbeta primers. Some clones are missing from TCRdb's copy, which holds only in-frame ones; the method was immunoSEQ multiplex PCR. The sample has approximately 160,000 clones; around 80% are singletons. The sample comprised PBMCs. The receptors come from a female donor in good health and CMV-seronegative.

The chain links TRBV19 to TRBJ2-1; 7 bases line up with TRBD1. Per the germline V gene, CDR1 is LNHDA and CDR2 is SQIVND (reference sequence). Trimming at V came to 8 bases and at J to 6 bases, leaving 13 bases not matched to a gene. This CDR3 is built from 15 residues. This chain's CDR3 is CASAPDREGSNEQFF. The CDR3 DNA is TGTGCCAGTGCCCCCGACAGGGAAGGCTCCAATGAGCAGTTCTTC.

The chain couples TRBV6-1 to TRBJ2-3; no clear D. Trimming left V 1 base short and J 4 bases short, with 9 bases between. CDR3 size: 14 residues. Germline values: CDR1 MNHNS, CDR2 SASEGT. CDR3 sequence: CASSEGGVADTQYF. CDR3 in DNA: TGTGCCAGCAGTGAAGGAGGTGTGGCAGATACGCAGTATTTT.

The chain combines TRBV2 with TRBJ2-1, with 8 bases that match TRBD1. Germline CDR1 is SNHLY and CDR2 is FYNNEI. After removal of 6 bases from V and 7 bases from J, the junction contained 14 bases not matched to a gene. This CDR3 contains 16 residues. The CDR3 DNA sequence: TGTGCCAGCAGCCTAGCCCGGACAGGGAGTGGTAATGAGCAGTTCTTC. It specifies CASSLARTGSGNEQFF.

The V and J genes are TRBV11-2 and TRBJ1-1, with TRBD1 matching over 7 bases. The CDR3 runs 14 residues. The junction had 7 bases not matched to a gene; V was cut back by 5 bases and J by 4 bases. The germline CDR1 and CDR2 sequences are SGHAT and FQNNGV. CDR3 loop: CASSLDEGATEAFF. In DNA form, the CDR3 reads TGTGCCAGCAGCCTCGATGAGGGGGCCACTGAAGCTTTCTTT. Combining the CDR3 with reference TRBV11-2 and TRBJ1-1 gives the whole variable domain EAGVAQSPRYKIIEKRQSVAFWCNPISGHATLYWYQQILGQGPKLLIQFQNNGVVDDSQLPKDRFSAERLKGVDSTLKIQPAKLEDSAVYLCASSLDEGATEAFFGQGTRLTVV.

V gene TRBV9 combines with J gene TRBJ1-1, with D possibly TRBD1 on 6 matching bases. The CDR3 runs to 15 residues. V dropped 1 base and J dropped 4 bases, with 14 bases sitting between them. Germline assignment: CDR1 SGDLS and CDR2 YYNGEE. The CDR3 DNA follows: TGTGCCAGCAGCGTAAATCAGGGGACGGCCACTGAAGCTTTCTTT. It is translated as CASSVNQGTATEAFF.

The chain employs TRBV30 and TRBJ1-2; D is uncertain. V lost 1 base, J lost 6 bases, and 15 bases lay in between. CDR3 size: 14 residues. The germline CDR1 and CDR2 sequences are GTSNPN and SVGIG (reference sequence). The DNA of the CDR3 is TGTGCCTGGAGTGGCTTCGGTAACTCGGATGGCTACACCTTC. Translating gives CAWSGFGNSDGYTF.

This chain connects TRBV7-2 to TRBJ2-7, with a possible D match to TRBD2 (6 bases). The CDR3 has 13 residues. V lost 3 bases and J lost 2, with 8 bases in between. Per the germline V gene, CDR1 is SGHTA and CDR2 is FQGNSA. CDR3 nucleotide sequence: TGTGCCAGCAGCTTTGCGGGACCCTACGAGCAGTACTTC. It translates to CASSFAGPYEQYF. Looking up the rest from reference TRBV7-2 and TRBJ2-7 gives the full variable domain: GAGVSQSPSNKVTEKGKDVELRCDPISGHTALYWYRQSLGQGLEFLIYFQGNSAPDKSGLPSDRFSAERTGGSVSTLTIQRTQQEDSAVYLCASSFAGPYEQYFGPGTRLTVT.

The sample holds a few counts of this clone. This chain uses TRBV18 with TRBJ1-2; D possibly corresponds to TRBD1 (6 bases). V dropped 0 bases and J dropped 4 bases, with 18 bases sitting between them. The CDR3 spans 17 residues. CDR1 and CDR2 (germline): KGHSH, LQKENI. The DNA for the CDR3 is TGTGCCAGCTCACCACCGAGGACAGCTTCCGCCTCCTATGGCTACACCTTC. It is translated as CASSPPRTASASYGYTF.

The gene calls are TRBV6-6 and TRBJ1-1; TRBD1 agrees at 8 bases. Germline V gene sequence: CDR1 MNHNY, CDR2 SVGAGI (reference sequence). CDR3 size: 15 residues. V lost 6 bases, J lost 1 base, and 7 bases stayed unmatched. As DNA, the CDR3 is TGTGCCAGCAGCCCTATAACAGGGGGGAACACTGAAGCTTTCTTT. This codes for CASSPITGGNTEAFF.

The V call is TRBV5-6, the J call TRBJ2-7, with 10 bases that match TRBD1. The CDR3 length is 13 residues. Germline CDR1 reads SGHDT; CDR2 reads YYEEEE. V lost 4 bases and J lost 4; bases outside the gene matches: 2. The CDR3 sequence is CASSQDRGYEQYF. CDR3 DNA sequence: TGTGCCAGCAGCCAGGACAGGGGGTACGAGCAGTACTTC.

The chain has TRBV18 and TRBJ1-1; TRBD1 matches at 8 bases. Per the germline V gene, CDR1 is KGHSH and CDR2 is LQKENI. The CDR3 spans 17 residues. V lost 4 bases, J lost 0 bases, and 10 bases stayed unmatched. Written as DNA, the CDR3 is TGTGCCAGCTCACGCGACAGGGGTGGTGTGATGAACACTGAAGCTTTCTTT. Amino acid sequence: CASSRDRGGVMNTEAFF.

This clone was found a few times. This rearrangement joins TRBV4-1 to TRBJ2-1, with 11 bases identical to TRBD2. CDR1 MGHRA and CDR2 YSYEKL come from the germline V gene. CDR3 length: 17 amino acids. The junction had 5 bases not matched to a gene; V was cut back by 2 bases and J by 2 bases. The CDR3 region has the DNA TGCGCCAGCAGCCAAACAACTAGCGGGGGAACCTACAATGAGCAGTTCTTC. Translation: CASSQTTSGGTYNEQFF.

J is TRBJ2-5 and V is TRBV11-3, with a possible D match to TRBD2 (6 bases). The CDR3 is 14 residues long. V was trimmed by 3 bases and J by 3 bases, leaving 11 bases between them. CDR1 and CDR2 from the germline V gene are SGHNT and YENEEA. This chain's CDR3 is CASSLGGGKETQYF. The CDR3 DNA follows: TGTGCCAGCAGCTTGGGCGGCGGGAAAGAGACCCAGTACTTC.

The V gene is TRBV30, the J gene TRBJ2-1; 8 bases line up with TRBD2. The CDR3 sequence is 16 residues long. The germline CDR1 and CDR2 sequences are GTSNPN and SVGIG (reference sequence). Trimming cost V 0 bases and J 2 bases; bases outside gene matches: 6. In nucleotides, the CDR3 is TGTGCCTGGAGTGTAATCGGGAGGGCCACCTACAATGAGCAGTTCTTC. The encoded protein is CAWSVIGRATYNEQFF.

The chain recombines TRBV4-2 with TRBJ1-2; D possibly corresponds to TRBD1 (5 bases). The CDR3 covers 15 residues. V was cut by 2 bases and J by 4 bases, with 14 bases left in between. CDR1 and CDR2 (germline): LGHNA, YNFKEQ. The CDR3 spells CASSQRGGARYGYTF. In DNA, the CDR3 is TGTGCCAGCAGCCAACGAGGAGGGGCTCGCTATGGCTACACCTTC.

This clone was observed a handful of times. J is TRBJ1-2 and V is TRBV5-4, with 9 bases matching TRBD1. Per germline, CDR1 SGHNT and CDR2 YYREEE (reference sequence). This CDR3 is built from 13 residues. With V trimmed by 4 bases and J by 6 bases, 4 bases remained unmatched. CDR3 in DNA: TGTGCCAGCAGCCGGGACAGGGAACATGGCTACACCTTC. Amino acid sequence: CASSRDREHGYTF.